This T cell receptor (beta chain) was recorded in a study of blood T cell repertoires in COVID-19. On the study more broadly: Samples representing acute and convalescent COVID-19 were sourced from the United States, Italy and Spain. Sample material is recorded as cDNA or gDNA derived from T cells, B-cell-depleted T cells, or PBMCs.

Germline V CDR1 and CDR2: SGHVS, FNYEAQ. The J segment lost 0 bases and the V segment lost 1 base, leaving 3 bases of the junction unmatched. The CDR3 has 17 residues. As originally analysed: Scientists estimated how many nucleated cells there were by amplifying reference gene primers. Only in-frame clones appear in the TCRdb table, and some are missing; sequencing was by immunoSEQ multiplex PCR. V, J and clone size are those of that table, while D and trimming were read from the DNA. Among about 130,000 clones listed, about 76% were seen once. This chain connects TRBV7-6 to TRBJ1-3; the match to TRBD1 covers 10 bases. This TCR came from a man older than 75 with acute or convalescent COVID-19. Sequenced material: peripheral blood. The CDR3 DNA sequence: TGTGCCAGCAGCTTAGACGGGGACAGGGGCTCTGGAAACACCATATATTTT. Amino acids: CASSLDGDRGSGNTIYF.